A selection of T cell receptor beta chains follows, all from one sample in a study of shared clonotypes between healthy human individuals. Sequencing was performed with immunoSEQ multiplex PCR; in TCRdb, only in-frame clones are kept and a portion is missing. The table lists about 120,000 clones, approximately 70% of them singletons, with roughly a quarter in the top ten. The specimen sequenced was memory CD8+ T cells sorted from blood. All receptors come from a woman under 40 in good health. Both conserved end residues are part of each CDR3. The D gene is left open where the match is weak. Clone size is stated in some rows and not others, as once, few, many or a class when expanded.

clone_size d_call j_call v_call cdr3_aa cdr3_nt
. . TRBJ2-7 TRBV7-2 CASSLVLGSPAWEQYF TGTGCCAGCAGCTTAGTGCTGGGTTCCCCCGCGTGGGAGCAGTACTTC
. TRBD2 TRBJ2-7 TRBV4-2 CASSQDGTSGSYEQYF TGTGCCAGCAGCCAAGATGGGACTAGCGGGAGTTACGAGCAGTACTTC
. . TRBJ2-3 TRBV27 CASSWGGTGWADTQYF TGTGCCAGCAGTTGGGGAGGAACAGGGTGGGCAGATACGCAGTATTTT
. . TRBJ1-2 TRBV6-5 CASSLRGGGYTF TGTGCCAGCAGTTTAAGGGGCGGCGGCTACACCTTC
once . TRBJ1-3 TRBV6-1 CASRLQGLSGNTIYF TGTGCCAGCAGACTACAGGGACTCTCTGGAAACACCATATATTTT
few . TRBJ1-1 TRBV29-1 CSGFSMNTEAFF TGCAGCGGTTTTTCCATGAACACTGAAGCTTTCTTT
. TRBD2 TRBJ2-5 TRBV29-1 CSVGGFSGTRLGETQYF TGCAGCGTTGGGGGTTTTTCCGGGACTAGATTAGGAGAGACCCAGTACTTC
. TRBD2 TRBJ2-3 TRBV7-8 CASSFPPKAGGPTHQVAQYF TGTGCCAGCAGCTTCCCGCCTAAAGCGGGAGGCCCGACTCATCAGGTCGCGCAGTATTTT
. TRBD1 TRBJ2-5 TRBV29-1 CSVAGDREKPQETQYF TGCAGCGTGGCCGGGGACAGGGAGAAACCCCAAGAGACCCAGTACTTC
. . TRBJ1-1 TRBV2 CASSLRETMNTEAFF TGTGCCAGCAGTCTGCGGGAAACGATGAACACTGAAGCTTTCTTT
. . TRBJ2-5 TRBV19 CASSIGDRETQYF TGTGCCAGTAGTATCGGGGATCGAGAGACCCAGTACTTC
few TRBD2 TRBJ2-1 TRBV6-1 CASTQAGGSYNEQFF TGTGCCAGCACCCAAGCGGGAGGGTCCTACAATGAGCAGTTCTTC
. . TRBJ1-1 TRBV6-1 CASSVNRAFSEAFF TGTGCCAGCAGTGTTAACAGGGCGTTTTCGGAAGCTTTCTTT
. . TRBJ2-7 TRBV7-8 CASSFRTHSYEQYF TGTGCCAGCAGTTTCAGGACACATTCCTACGAGCAGTACTTC
. . TRBJ2-7 TRBV6-1 CASSESFRASYEQYF TGTGCCAGCAGTGAATCCTTCCGGGCGTCCTACGAGCAGTACTTC
. . TRBJ1-5 TRBV4-1 CASSQGRGYNQPQHF TGCGCCAGCAGCCAAGGTAGGGGCTACAATCAGCCCCAGCATTTT
few TRBD1 TRBJ2-5 TRBV25-1 CASSLRDRGQETQYF TGTGCCAGCAGCCTCCGGGACAGGGGCCAAGAGACCCAGTACTTC
. . TRBJ2-7 TRBV4-1 CASSQETIPTYEQYF TGCGCCAGCAGCCAAGAGACGATCCCGACCTACGAGCAGTACTTC
few . TRBJ2-3 TRBV6-1 CASGDGTSTDTQYF TGTGCCAGCGGAGACGGGACAAGCACAGATACGCAGTATTTT
. . TRBJ2-7 TRBV5-4 CASSSGLNSYEQYF TGTGCCAGCAGCTCCGGACTTAACTCCTACGAGCAGTACTTC
many . TRBJ2-1 TRBV2 CASKGAGEQFF TGTGCCAGCAAGGGGGCGGGGGAGCAGTTCTTC
few . TRBJ1-3 TRBV6-1 CASSGRQWGPSGNTIYF TGTGCCAGCAGTGGGAGGCAGTGGGGTCCTAGCGGAAACACCATATATTTT
. . TRBJ1-4 TRBV28 CASSSVATNEKLFF TGTGCCAGCAGTTCCGTCGCAACTAATGAAAAACTGTTTTTT
. . TRBJ2-6 TRBV15 CATSRGGSSGANVLTF TGTGCCACCAGCAGAGGCGGAAGCTCTGGGGCCAACGTCCTGACTTTC
few . TRBJ2-2 TRBV9 CASSVAWGTGELFF TGTGCCAGCAGCGTAGCATGGGGTACCGGGGAGCTGTTTTTT
. . TRBJ2-7 TRBV6-5 CASSYSEVSEQYF TGTGCCAGCAGTTACTCAGAGGTATCGGAGCAGTACTTC
once TRBD2 TRBJ2-2 TRBV27 CASSLRGGGSGELFF TGTGCCAGCAGTTTACGGGGCGGGGGGTCCGGGGAGCTGTTTTTT
. . TRBJ2-7 TRBV4-1 CASSQVRGNPYEQYF TGCGCCAGCAGCCAAGTGAGGGGAAACCCCTACGAGCAGTACTTC
. . TRBJ2-7 TRBV10-3 CAIRQAGPSYEQYF TGTGCCATCCGGCAGGCAGGGCCCTCCTACGAGCAGTACTTC
many . TRBJ2-2 TRBV15 CATSRDRELTGELFF TGTGCCACCAGCAGAGATCGTGAACTCACCGGGGAGCTGTTTTTT
. . TRBJ1-5 TRBV18 CASSPISGRAAAQHF TGTGCCAGCTCACCAATTTCAGGACGTGCGGCGGCCCAGCATTTT
. . TRBJ2-2 TRBV10-1 CASSVQIPGELFF TGCGCCAGCAGTGTTCAGATTCCCGGGGAGCTGTTTTTT
. . TRBJ2-7 TRBV9 CASSVEGGYSYEQYF TGTGCCAGCAGCGTAGAAGGCGGGTACTCCTACGAGCAGTACTTC
. TRBD1 TRBJ1-1 TRBV6-1 CASRTGGLNTEAFF TGTGCCAGCAGGACAGGGGGTCTGAACACTGAAGCTTTCTTT
. TRBD2 TRBJ2-1 TRBV7-8 CASSRLAGGASSYNEQFF TGTGCCAGCAGCAGACTAGCGGGAGGGGCAAGCTCCTACAATGAGCAGTTCTTC
. TRBD2 TRBJ2-1 TRBV5-1 CASSYRLANLLYNEQFF TGCGCCAGCAGCTACCGACTAGCGAATCTTCTATACAATGAGCAGTTCTTC
. TRBD2 TRBJ2-7 TRBV7-8 CASSLERLAGSYEQYF TGTGCCAGCAGCTTAGAAAGGCTAGCGGGATCGTACGAGCAGTACTTC
. TRBD2 TRBJ2-6 TRBV2 CASTGLAGDSGANVLTF TGTGCCAGCACGGGACTAGCGGGCGACTCTGGGGCCAACGTCCTGACTTTC
few TRBD2 TRBJ2-1 TRBV7-2 CASSPRLAAHNEQFF TGTGCCAGCAGCCCAAGACTAGCGGCACACAATGAGCAGTTCTTC
. . TRBJ2-7 TRBV2 CASSAGGSPYEQYF TGTGCCAGCAGTGCTGGTGGGAGCCCCTACGAGCAGTACTTC
few TRBD1 TRBJ1-2 TRBV27 CASSKQGTYGYTF TGTGCCAGCAGTAAACAGGGGACCTATGGCTACACCTTC
. TRBD1 TRBJ1-3 TRBV10-2 CASSEDRGLLTIYF TGCGCCAGCAGTGAGGACAGGGGACTTCTCACCATATATTTT
. . TRBJ1-4 TRBV2 CASRETGPEEKLFF TGTGCCAGCAGGGAGACGGGGCCGGAGGAAAAACTGTTTTTT
. TRBD1 TRBJ2-1 TRBV5-1 CASSPDRSSYNEQFF TGCGCCAGCAGCCCGGACAGGAGCTCCTACAATGAGCAGTTCTTC
once . TRBJ2-2 TRBV7-2 CASNIFQKTGELFF TGTGCCAGCAACATTTTCCAGAAAACCGGGGAGCTGTTTTTT
. . TRBJ2-1 TRBV5-1 CASSLVYRTLDHEQFF TGCGCCAGCAGCTTGGTCTACAGGACCTTAGACCATGAGCAGTTCTTC
few TRBD1 TRBJ1-2 TRBV25-1 CASSGRDRGLDGYTF TGTGCCAGCAGTGGAAGGGACAGGGGGCTGGATGGCTACACCTTC
. . TRBJ2-2 TRBV16 CASSQGGELFF TGTGCCAGCAGCCAAGGCGGGGAGCTGTTTTTT
. . TRBJ2-1 TRBV18 CASSPRDVSYNEQFF TGTGCCAGCTCACCCCGGGACGTAAGCTACAATGAGCAGTTCTTC
many TRBD1 TRBJ2-2 TRBV6-4 CASSNGTGYTGELFF TGTGCCAGCAGCAACGGGACAGGGTACACCGGGGAGCTGTTTTTT
few . TRBJ2-5 TRBV28 CASIYSTGQTERAYQETQYF TGTGCCAGCATTTATAGCACCGGACAGACAGAAAGAGCGTACCAAGAGACCCAGTACTTC
. TRBD1 TRBJ1-1 TRBV4-1 CASSQTGTENTEAFF TGCGCCAGCAGCCAAACCGGGACAGAGAACACTGAAGCTTTCTTT
. TRBD2 TRBJ2-7 TRBV27 CASSSLAERPYEQYF TGTGCCAGCAGTTCCCTAGCGGAGCGTCCCTACGAGCAGTACTTC